Here is one T cell receptor (beta chain) with its context. The investigators made TCR beta cDNA from approximately 0.5 ug total RNA, using a constant-region primer. Modified slightly, ARM-PCR produced TCR beta libraries over three nested multiplex PCR rounds. TRBV1-TRBV30 forward and Cbeta reverse primers drove the first two roughly 10-cycle rounds. TCRdb ran MiXCR on the multiplex PCR reads and lists one entry per CDR3 protein. The data show tens of thousands of distinct CDR3 sequences, roughly three quarters seen once. From around 18-30 mg of unsorted bulk tissue, DNA and RNA were co-extracted together. Trimming took 5 bases from V and 5 from J; bases not matched to a gene: 14. This CDR3 has 16 residues. Germline V gene data show CDR1 as SGHAT and CDR2 as FQNNGV. The data derive from a study of tumor-infiltrating lymphocytes in primary liver carcinoma.

Sequenced: liver tumor tissue from sampling region 4. Described subset: tumor region T4, right-lateral pole. The rearrangement uses TRBV11-2 and TRBJ1-1; 7 bases match TRBD1. The TCR comes from a woman in her twenties or thirties with primary liver carcinoma and hepatitis B virus infection. The chain's CDR3 is CASSLHLTGVETEAFF. CDR3 DNA sequence: TGTGCCAGCAGCCTACATCTTACAGGGGTCGAGACTGAAGCTTTCTTT. Using reference TRBV11-2 and TRBJ1-1 for the parts outside the CDR3, the full variable domain is EAGVAQSPRYKIIEKRQSVAFWCNPISGHATLYWYQQILGQGPKLLIQFQNNGVVDDSQLPKDRFSAERLKGVDSTLKIQPAKLEDSAVYLCASSLHLTGVETEAFFGQGTRLTVV.